This T cell receptor (beta chain) appears in the sequencing data of a study of control samples from healthy donors and cancer patients. The table came from immunoSEQ multiplex PCR; TCRdb's copy has only in-frame clones and leaves some out. The sample yields over 50,000 clones, roughly 80% seen once. The TCR was taken from a man in his sixties or seventies in good health. The sequencing sample was made of blood.

This CDR3 reads CASSVSSGANTEAFF. The CDR3, as DNA: TGTGCCAGCAGCGTATCCTCGGGTGCAAACACTGAAGCTTTCTTT. The J gene is TRBJ1-1, the V gene TRBV2; D gene unclear. Germline assignment: CDR1 SNHLY and CDR2 FYNNEI. The CDR3 spans 15 residues. V was cut by 6 bases and J by 2 bases, with 16 bases left in between. Full variable domain (outside the CDR3, taken from reference TRBV2 and TRBJ1-1): EPEVTQTPSHQVTQMGQEVILRCVPISNHLYFYWYRQILGQKVEFLVSFYNNEISEKSEIFDDQFSVERPDGSNFTLKIRSTKLEDSAMYFCASSVSSGANTEAFFGQGTRLTVV.